This entry features one T cell receptor beta chain sequence. Its matching antigen is unknown. The entry originates in a study of human T cells and chemical hapten exposure. Time point reported: patch test 1, 2 weeks after DPC sensitization. Treatment denoted: therapeutic diphenylcyclopropenone sensitization with weekly scalp DPC. The CDR3 has 12 amino acids. CDR1 SQVTM and CDR2 ANQGSEA come from the germline V gene. Between the trimmed V and J ends, which lost 7 bases and 1 base, there was a span of 10 bases. TCRdb used MiXCR to reprocess the RACE reads, holding one entry per CDR3 protein. This table holds roughly 200,000 distinct CDR3 sequences, 20% to 25% found once. Study-wide results and caveats: Significantly more large CDR3 similarity clusters were formed by expanded TCRs than by controls.

The chain has TRBV29-1 and TRBJ1-2; the D gene is possibly TRBD1 (5 bases). This sequence originates from a woman aged 45-60 years with alopecia areata. Some clones in this sample may be carry-over from other donors' samples. Sequencing was performed on whole blood, taken in connection with sensitization to the hapten diphenylcyclopropenone (DPC). CDR3 DNA: TGCAGCGCGGGGGAGGGTAACTATGGCTACACCTTC. Translated: CSAGEGNYGYTF.